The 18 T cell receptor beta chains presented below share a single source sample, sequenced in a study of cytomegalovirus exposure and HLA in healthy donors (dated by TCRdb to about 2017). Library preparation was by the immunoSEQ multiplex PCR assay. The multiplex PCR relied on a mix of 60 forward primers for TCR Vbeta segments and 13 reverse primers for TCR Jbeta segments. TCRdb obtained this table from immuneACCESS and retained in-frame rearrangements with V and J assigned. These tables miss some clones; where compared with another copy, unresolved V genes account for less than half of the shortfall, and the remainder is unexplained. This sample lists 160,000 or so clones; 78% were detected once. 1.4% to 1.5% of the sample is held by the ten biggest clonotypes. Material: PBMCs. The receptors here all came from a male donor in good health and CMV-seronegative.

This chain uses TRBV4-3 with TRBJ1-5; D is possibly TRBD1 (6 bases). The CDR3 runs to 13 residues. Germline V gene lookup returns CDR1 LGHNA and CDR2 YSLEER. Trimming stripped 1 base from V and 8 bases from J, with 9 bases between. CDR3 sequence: CASSQGGGEPQHF. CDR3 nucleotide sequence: TGCGCCAGCAGCCAAGGAGGGGGGGAGCCCCAGCATTTT.

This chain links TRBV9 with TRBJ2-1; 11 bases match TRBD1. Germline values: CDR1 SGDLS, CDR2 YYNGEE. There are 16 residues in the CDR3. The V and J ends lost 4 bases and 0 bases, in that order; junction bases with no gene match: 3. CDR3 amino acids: CASSPGTGGSYNEQFF. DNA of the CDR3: TGTGCCAGCAGCCCGGGGACAGGGGGCTCCTACAATGAGCAGTTCTTC.

The CDR3 DNA reads TGTGCCAGCAATGGACAGGGCGCTAATGAAAAACTGTTTTTT. Translation: CASNGQGANEKLFF. The chain couples TRBV2 to TRBJ1-4, with 8 bases matching TRBD1. The germline V gene has CDR1 SNHLY and CDR2 FYNNEI. The CDR3 is made up of 14 amino acids. J was trimmed by 3 bases and V by 7 bases; bases with no gene match: 4. The full variable domain, completed using reference TRBV2 and TRBJ1-4, is EPEVTQTPSHQVTQMGQEVILRCVPISNHLYFYWYRQILGQKVEFLVSFYNNEISEKSEIFDDQFSVERPDGSNFTLKIRSTKLEDSAMYFCASNGQGANEKLFFGSGTQLSVL.

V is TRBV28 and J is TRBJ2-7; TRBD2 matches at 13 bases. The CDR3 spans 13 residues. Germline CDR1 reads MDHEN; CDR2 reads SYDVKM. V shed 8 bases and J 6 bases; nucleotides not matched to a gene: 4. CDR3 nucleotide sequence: TGTGCCAGCGCACTAGCGGGAGGGGCCGAGCAGTACTTC. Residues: CASALAGGAEQYF.

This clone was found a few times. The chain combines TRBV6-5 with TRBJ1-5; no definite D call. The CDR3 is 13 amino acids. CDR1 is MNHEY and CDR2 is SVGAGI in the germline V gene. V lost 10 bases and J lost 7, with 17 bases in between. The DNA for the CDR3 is TGTGCCACCTCCCGGTCGCGGTCCCAGCCCCAGCATTTT. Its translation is CATSRSRSQPQHF.

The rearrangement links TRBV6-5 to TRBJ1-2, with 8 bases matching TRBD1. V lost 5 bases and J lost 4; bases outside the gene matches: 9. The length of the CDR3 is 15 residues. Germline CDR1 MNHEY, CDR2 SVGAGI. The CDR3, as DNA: TGTGCCAGCAGTCGCTCCCCGGACAGGGCCTATGGCTACACCTTC. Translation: CASSRSPDRAYGYTF.

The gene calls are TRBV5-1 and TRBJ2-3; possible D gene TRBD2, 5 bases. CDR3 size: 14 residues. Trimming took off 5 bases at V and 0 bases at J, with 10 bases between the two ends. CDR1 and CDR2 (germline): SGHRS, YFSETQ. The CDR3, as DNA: TGCGCCAGCAGTCAGCGGCCAAGCACAGATACGCAGTATTTT. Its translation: CASSQRPSTDTQYF.

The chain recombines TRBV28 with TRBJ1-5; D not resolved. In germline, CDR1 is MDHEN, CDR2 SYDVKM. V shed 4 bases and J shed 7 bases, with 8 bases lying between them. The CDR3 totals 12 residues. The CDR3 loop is CASSSPEQPQHF. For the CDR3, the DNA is TGTGCCAGCAGTTCCCCCGAGCAGCCCCAGCATTTT.

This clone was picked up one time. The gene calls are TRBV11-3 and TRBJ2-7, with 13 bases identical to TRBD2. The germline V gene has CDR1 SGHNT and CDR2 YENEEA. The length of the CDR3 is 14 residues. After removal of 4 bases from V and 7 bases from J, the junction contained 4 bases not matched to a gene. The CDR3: CASSSRLAGGEQYF. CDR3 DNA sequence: TGTGCCAGCAGCTCCCGACTAGCGGGAGGAGAGCAGTACTTC.

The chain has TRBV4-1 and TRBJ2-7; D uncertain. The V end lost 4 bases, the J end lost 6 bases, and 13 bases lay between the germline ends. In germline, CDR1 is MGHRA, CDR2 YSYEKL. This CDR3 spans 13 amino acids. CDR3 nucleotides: TGCGCCAGCAGCCCGCTACTTGCTGCCGAGCAGTACTTC. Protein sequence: CASSPLLAAEQYF.

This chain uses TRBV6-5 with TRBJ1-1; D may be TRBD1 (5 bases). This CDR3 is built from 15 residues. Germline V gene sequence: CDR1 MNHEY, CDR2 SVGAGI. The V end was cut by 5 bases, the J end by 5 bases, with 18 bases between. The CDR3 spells CASSHRAGLGTEAFF. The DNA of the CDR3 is TGTGCCAGCAGTCACCGGGCAGGGCTGGGAACTGAAGCTTTCTTT.

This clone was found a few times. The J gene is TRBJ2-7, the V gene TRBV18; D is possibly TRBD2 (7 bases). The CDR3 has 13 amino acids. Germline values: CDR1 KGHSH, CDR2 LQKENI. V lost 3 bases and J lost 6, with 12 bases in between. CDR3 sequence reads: CASSPGGHGEQYF. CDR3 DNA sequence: TGTGCCAGCTCACCGGGGGGGCATGGCGAGCAGTACTTC. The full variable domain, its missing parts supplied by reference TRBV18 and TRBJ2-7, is NAGVMQNPRHLVRRRGQEARLRCSPMKGHSHVYWYRQLPEEGLKFMVYLQKENIIDESGMPKERFSAEFPKEGPSILRIQQVVRGDSAAYFCASSPGGHGEQYFGPGTRLTVT.

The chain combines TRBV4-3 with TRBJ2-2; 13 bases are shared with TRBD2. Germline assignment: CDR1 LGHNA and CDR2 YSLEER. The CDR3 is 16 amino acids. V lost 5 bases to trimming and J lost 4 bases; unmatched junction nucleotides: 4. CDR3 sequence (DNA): TGCGCCAGCAGCGCAAGGACTAGCGGGGGCACCGGGGAGCTGTTTTTT. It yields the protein CASSARTSGGTGELFF.

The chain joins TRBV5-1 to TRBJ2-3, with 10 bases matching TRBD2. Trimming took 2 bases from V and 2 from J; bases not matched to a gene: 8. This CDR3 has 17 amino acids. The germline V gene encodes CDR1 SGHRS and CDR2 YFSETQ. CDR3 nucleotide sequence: TGCGCCAGCAGCTTCGACCCTAGCGGGGGTTCCACAGATACGCAGTATTTT. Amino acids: CASSFDPSGGSTDTQYF.

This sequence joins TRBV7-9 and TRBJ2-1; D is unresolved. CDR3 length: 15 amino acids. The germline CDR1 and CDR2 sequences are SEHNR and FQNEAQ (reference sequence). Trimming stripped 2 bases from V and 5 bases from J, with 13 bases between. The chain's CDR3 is CASSLPIATDNEQFF. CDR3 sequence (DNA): TGTGCCAGCAGCTTACCTATTGCAACGGACAATGAGCAGTTCTTC.

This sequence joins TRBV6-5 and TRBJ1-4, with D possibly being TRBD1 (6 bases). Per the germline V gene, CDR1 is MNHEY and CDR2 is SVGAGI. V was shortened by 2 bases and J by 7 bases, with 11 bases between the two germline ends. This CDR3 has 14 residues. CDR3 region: CASSYGGASEKLFF. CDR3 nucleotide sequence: TGTGCCAGCAGTTACGGGGGGGCGAGTGAAAAACTGTTTTTT.

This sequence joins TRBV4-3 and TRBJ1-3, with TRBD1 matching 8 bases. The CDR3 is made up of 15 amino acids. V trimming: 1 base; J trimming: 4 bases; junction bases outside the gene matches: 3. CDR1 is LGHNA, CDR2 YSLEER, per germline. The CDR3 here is CASSQGTGYGNTIYF. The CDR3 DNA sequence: TGCGCCAGCAGCCAAGGGACAGGGTACGGAAACACCATATATTTT.

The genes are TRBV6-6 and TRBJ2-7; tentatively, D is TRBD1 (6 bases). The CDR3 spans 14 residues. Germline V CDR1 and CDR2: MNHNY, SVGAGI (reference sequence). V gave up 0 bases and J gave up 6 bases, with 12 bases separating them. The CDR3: CASSYSIQGIEQYF. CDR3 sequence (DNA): TGTGCCAGCAGTTACTCGATTCAGGGGATCGAGCAGTACTTC.